One and the same sample provided the 32 T cell receptor beta chains below, sequenced in a study of T cell changes during pregnancy in multiple sclerosis. The protocol was immunoSEQ multiplex PCR, while the TCRdb copy is restricted to in-frame clones and leaves out a portion. The profile shows about 71,000 clones, around 94% of them singletons. Sequences were derived from peripheral blood, sampled in the third trimester of pregnancy. The source is a female donor with multiple sclerosis, enrolled in a pregnancy study.

The chain joins TRBV5-1 to TRBJ1-3; TRBD1 might be the D (5 bases). V lost 2 bases and J 8 bases, leaving 14 bases between the germline ends. This CDR3 comprises 14 residues. In germline, CDR1 is SGHRS, CDR2 YFSETQ. CDR3 in amino acids: CASSFGDRSDTIYF. The DNA for the CDR3 is TGCGCCAGCAGCTTCGGCGACAGATCGGACACCATATATTTT.

This rearrangement joins TRBV6-5 to TRBJ2-7, with TRBD2 matching over 10 bases. The CDR3 covers 16 residues. Losses at the gene ends were 2 bases for V and 1 base for J; bases not matched to a gene: 5. Germline CDR1 MNHEY, CDR2 SVGAGI. The CDR3 sequence is CASSYQSGGESYEQYF. The CDR3 nucleotides are TGTGCCAGCAGTTACCAGAGCGGGGGGGAATCCTACGAGCAGTACTTC.

The chain links TRBV29-1 to TRBJ2-7; TRBD2 might be the D (7 bases). Trimming removed 4 bases from V and 4 bases from J, with 14 bases in between. This CDR3 is built from 13 residues. The germline V gene has CDR1 SQVTM and CDR2 ANQGSEA. The CDR3 reads CSVGRGQGYEQYF. In DNA, the CDR3 is TGCAGCGTTGGGCGGGGGCAAGGGTACGAGCAGTACTTC.

V and J are TRBV5-1 and TRBJ2-5; D ambiguous. V was pared by 5 bases and J by 0 bases, with 8 bases between. CDR1 and CDR2 (germline): SGHRS, YFSETQ. This CDR3 contains 13 residues. The CDR3 DNA is TGCGCCAGCAGAATTAACAACCAAGAGACCCAGTACTTC. Its protein is CASRINNQETQYF.

The J gene is TRBJ1-1, the V gene TRBV27; D gene ambiguous. V lost 3 bases and J lost 4, with 9 bases in between. The CDR3 consists of 13 residues. CDR1 and CDR2 (germline): MNHEY, SMNVEV (reference sequence). The CDR3: CASSFSVLTEAFF. Written as DNA, the CDR3 is TGTGCCAGCAGTTTTTCAGTTCTCACTGAAGCTTTCTTT.

A single count supports this clone. The chain employs TRBV5-6 and TRBJ1-2; 8 bases line up with TRBD1. CDR3 length: 13 amino acids. Germline lookup yields CDR1 SGHDT and CDR2 YYEEEE. Losses at the gene ends were 5 bases for V and 7 bases for J; bases not matched to a gene: 7. DNA of the CDR3: TGTGCCAGCAGGGGACAGGCACTATTTGGCTACACCTTC. Amino acid sequence: CASRGQALFGYTF. The full variable domain, its missing parts supplied by reference TRBV5-6 and TRBJ1-2, is DAGVTQSPTHLIKTRGQQVTLRCSPKSGHDTVSWYQQALGQGPQFIFQYYEEEERQRGNFPDRFSGHQFPNYSSELNVNALLLGDSALYLCASRGQALFGYTFGSGTRLTVV.

This chain connects TRBV6-4 to TRBJ2-2, with D possibly being TRBD2 (5 bases). The CDR3 spans 13 residues. V lost 6 bases and J 6 bases, leaving 11 bases between the germline ends. In germline, CDR1 is MRHNA, CDR2 SNTAGT. The CDR3 sequence is CASSNTRSGELFF. The CDR3 DNA reads as TGTGCCAGCAGCAACACTAGGTCCGGGGAGCTGTTTTTT.

This clone has only one observation. This rearrangement joins TRBV9 to TRBJ2-3; 9 positions agree with TRBD2. Germline-derived CDR1 and CDR2 are SGDLS and YYNGEE. CDR3 length: 16 amino acids. The trim removed 0 bases at V and 6 bases at J, leaving 8 bases unmatched. The CDR3 DNA is TGTGCCAGCAGCGTAGGAACCCTAGCGGGACGGGATACGCAGTATTTT. It specifies CASSVGTLAGRDTQYF.

The rearrangement links TRBV7-2 to TRBJ2-7; 11 bases map to TRBD2. V lost 5 bases to trimming and J lost 4 bases; unmatched junction nucleotides: 10. The CDR3 extends over 16 amino acids. CDR1 is SGHTA, CDR2 FQGNSA, per germline. The CDR3 spells CASSGLSSGREYEQYF. In nucleotides, the CDR3 is TGTGCCAGCAGCGGTTTAAGTAGCGGGAGGGAATACGAGCAGTACTTC.

This rearrangement joins TRBV11-2 to TRBJ2-3; weak D call: TRBD2 (6 bases). There are 15 residues in the CDR3. V was cut by 4 bases and J by 4 bases, with 15 bases left in between. Germline V gene lookup returns CDR1 SGHAT and CDR2 FQNNGV. The CDR3 sequence: CASSSPFWRADTQYF. In DNA form, the CDR3 reads TGTGCCAGCAGCTCCCCATTCTGGAGGGCAGATACGCAGTATTTT. The full variable domain, with the rest looked up from reference TRBV11-2 and TRBJ2-3, is EAGVAQSPRYKIIEKRQSVAFWCNPISGHATLYWYQQILGQGPKLLIQFQNNGVVDDSQLPKDRFSAERLKGVDSTLKIQPAKLEDSAVYLCASSSPFWRADTQYFGPGTRLTVL.

J is TRBJ1-1 and V is TRBV5-1; TRBD1 agrees at 7 bases. CDR1 SGHRS and CDR2 YFSETQ come from the germline V gene. The CDR3 length is 15 residues. The J segment lost 1 base and the V segment lost 3 bases, leaving 6 bases of the junction unmatched. The CDR3 is CASSSWTGTNTEAFF. The CDR3 bases are TGCGCCAGCAGCTCATGGACAGGAACGAACACTGAAGCTTTCTTT.

This chain joins TRBV5-4 and TRBJ2-1; the D gene is possibly TRBD2 (5 bases). V shed 0 bases and J shed 0 bases, with 7 bases lying between them. The CDR3 is 15 residues long. The germline CDR1 and CDR2 sequences are SGHNT and YYREEE (reference sequence). The CDR3 sequence: CASSLAGNSYNEQFF. The CDR3 DNA sequence: TGTGCCAGCAGCTTGGCGGGGAACTCCTACAATGAGCAGTTCTTC. Using reference TRBV5-4 and TRBJ2-1 for the parts outside the CDR3, the full variable domain is ETGVTQSPTHLIKTRGQQVTLRCSSQSGHNTVSWYQQALGQGPQFIFQYYREEENGRGNFPPRFSGLQFPNYSSELNVNALELDDSALYLCASSLAGNSYNEQFFGPGTRLTVL.

V gene TRBV7-2 combines with J gene TRBJ2-1, with 7 bases lining up with TRBD2. The germline gives CDR1 SGHTA, CDR2 FQGNSA. Trimming removed 2 bases from V and 8 bases from J; junction bases left unmatched: 9. The CDR3 consists of 15 residues. In DNA, the CDR3 is TGTGCCAGCAGCTTATTCTTGGGGAGGGGTGATGAGCAGTTCTTC. This gives the protein CASSLFLGRGDEQFF.

The rearrangement links TRBV19 to TRBJ2-1; TRBD1 aligns across 9 bases. The germline V gene has CDR1 LNHDA and CDR2 SQIVND (reference sequence). The length of the CDR3 is 16 residues. V lost 7 bases to trimming and J lost 2 bases; unmatched junction nucleotides: 9. The CDR3 nucleotides read TGTGCCAGTACCAAGACCGGGACAGGGCCCTACAATGAGCAGTTCTTC. It specifies CASTKTGTGPYNEQFF. The entire variable domain, with the rest obtained from reference TRBV19 and TRBJ2-1, is as follows: DGGITQSPKYLFRKEGQNVTLSCEQNLNHDAMYWYRQDPGQGLRLIYYSQIVNDFQKGDIAEGYSVSREKKESFPLTVTSAQKNPTAFYLCASTKTGTGPYNEQFFGPGTRLTVL.

The chain carries TRBV1 and TRBJ2-7; the D call in the table, TRBD1, was not verified against the DNA. TRBV1 is a pseudogene segment. The CDR3 has 15 amino acids. For the CDR3, the DNA is TGCACCAGCAGCCAAACCGACAGGGCGGACTTCGAGCAGTACTTC. Its translation is CTSSQTDRADFEQYF.

This clone was observed a single time. V gene TRBV28 combines with J gene TRBJ1-5, with D maybe TRBD1 (5 bases). Germline values: CDR1 MDHEN, CDR2 SYDVKM. This CDR3 contains 14 residues. V lost 6 bases to trimming and J lost 4 bases, with 13 bases between them. CDR3 region: CASRSTVKNQPQHF. CDR3 nucleotides: TGTGCCAGCAGGTCGACAGTTAAGAATCAGCCCCAGCATTTT.

The sample holds one count of this clone. The chain couples TRBV18 to TRBJ1-1, with 12 nucleotides matching TRBD1. The J segment lost 4 bases and the V segment lost 3 bases, leaving 9 bases of the junction unmatched. CDR1 KGHSH and CDR2 LQKENI come from the germline V gene. The CDR3 consists of 17 residues. The CDR3 is CASSPTGQGAVGTEAFF. The CDR3 DNA reads TGTGCCAGCTCACCTACGGGACAGGGGGCTGTGGGCACTGAAGCTTTCTTT.

The chain links TRBV7-2 to TRBJ2-5, with a possible D match to TRBD2 (7 bases). V dropped 3 bases and J dropped 3 bases, with 14 bases sitting between them. The CDR3 runs to 15 residues. Germline V CDR1 and CDR2: SGHTA, FQGNSA. CDR3 loop: CASSFIKGGEETQYF. The CDR3 nucleotides are TGTGCCAGCAGCTTTATCAAGGGGGGGGAAGAGACCCAGTACTTC.

This sequence joins TRBV5-1 and TRBJ2-2; no reliable D call. The V end was cut by 7 bases, the J end by 4 bases, with 8 bases between. Germline CDR1 reads SGHRS; CDR2 reads YFSETQ. The CDR3 covers 12 residues. This CDR3 reads CASYTFTGELFF. The CDR3 region has the DNA TGCGCCAGCTACACCTTCACCGGGGAGCTGTTTTTT.

V and J are TRBV25-1 and TRBJ1-1, with a weak D call TRBD1 (5 bases). Germline loops: CDR1 MGHDK, CDR2 SYGVNS. Trimming stripped 6 bases from V and 4 bases from J, with 18 bases between. This CDR3 is built from 15 residues. The CDR3 coding sequence is TGTGCCAGCAGCTCGGGGGGAGGGAGAGGCACTGAAGCTTTCTTT. Its translation: CASSSGGGRGTEAFF.

In this sample, this clone turned up a few times. Relative to the germline gene, one junction end is altered; a read error may explain this. V and J are TRBV13 and TRBJ1-5; a possible D gene is TRBD1 (5 bases). The germline V gene encodes CDR1 PRHDT and CDR2 FYEKMQ (reference sequence). This CDR3 comprises 16 residues. The CDR3, as DNA: TGTGCCAGCAGCGCCCGGACAAGAGGTAGCCATCAGCCCCAGCATTTT. Amino acid sequence: CASSARTRGSHQPQHF.

This clone came up once. The V gene is TRBV27, the J gene TRBJ2-1, with a possible D match to TRBD2 (5 bases). V lost 3 bases to trimming and J lost 4 bases, with 13 bases between them. Germline V gene sequence: CDR1 MNHEY, CDR2 SMNVEV (reference sequence). The CDR3 covers 15 residues. CDR3 in amino acids: CASSFLAQKYNEQFF. As DNA, the CDR3 is TGTGCCAGCAGTTTCCTAGCCCAGAAATACAATGAGCAGTTCTTC.

V is TRBV5-1 and J is TRBJ2-4; 10 positions match TRBD2. V lost 7 bases to trimming and J lost 5 bases; unmatched junction nucleotides: 3. CDR3 length: 13 residues. CDR1 and CDR2 from the germline V gene are SGHRS and YFSETQ. The CDR3 region has the DNA TGCGCCAGCCGAGGGACTAGCGAAAACATTCAGTACTTC. It encodes CASRGTSENIQYF.

The J gene is TRBJ2-7, the V gene TRBV5-1; maybe TRBD2 (6 bases). CDR3 size: 15 residues. Per germline, CDR1 SGHRS and CDR2 YFSETQ. V lost 0 bases and J lost 5, with 15 bases in between. The CDR3 bases are TGCGCCAGCAGCTTGGAGATCGGGAGATCCGACGAGCAGTACTTC. Protein: CASSLEIGRSDEQYF. The variable domain in full, with the rest retrieved from reference TRBV5-1 and TRBJ2-7, is KAGVTQTPRYLIKTRGQQVTLSCSPISGHRSVSWYQQTPGQGLQFLFEYFSETQRNKGNFPGRFSGRQFSNSRSEMNVSTLELGDSALYLCASSLEIGRSDEQYFGPGTRLTVT.

This clone was counted between two and nine times. The rearrangement joins TRBV7-3 to TRBJ1-1, with D possibly matching TRBD1 (6 bases). This CDR3 contains 14 residues. V was pared by 4 bases and J by 10 bases, with 19 bases between. Germline V CDR1 and CDR2: SGHTA, FQGTGA. CDR3 sequence (DNA): TGTGCCAGCAGCTCCGGACAGAGAGGGTCCGGAGCTTTCTTT. Translation: CASSSGQRGSGAFF.

This clone was recorded once. The genes are TRBV7-2 and TRBJ1-5; no firm D call. The CDR3 sequence is 13 residues long. From germline, CDR1 is SGHTA and CDR2 FQGNSA. V was trimmed by 1 base and J by 7 bases, leaving 8 bases between them. The DNA for the CDR3 is TGTGCCAGCAGCTTAGGAGGAGGACAGCCCCAGCATTTT. Protein product: CASSLGGGQPQHF.

V is TRBV7-3 and J is TRBJ1-1; D unclear. This CDR3 contains 13 residues. Germline lookup yields CDR1 SGHTA and CDR2 FQGTGA. V dropped 5 bases and J dropped 4 bases, with 11 bases sitting between them. The CDR3 spells CASSRLSATEAFF. The DNA for the CDR3 is TGTGCCAGCAGCCGACTTTCAGCCACTGAAGCTTTCTTT. Together with reference TRBV7-3 and TRBJ1-1, the CDR3 gives the full variable domain: GAGVSQTPSNKVTEKGKYVELRCDPISGHTALYWYRQSLGQGPEFLIYFQGTGAADDSGLPNDRFFAVRPEGSVSTLKIQRTERGDSAVYLCASSRLSATEAFFGQGTRLTVV.

The chain recombines TRBV6-1 with TRBJ1-2; a possible D gene is TRBD1 (6 bases). Deletions cut 7 bases from V and 4 bases from J, with 19 bases between. The germline V gene has CDR1 MNHNS and CDR2 SASEGT. The CDR3 is 15 amino acids. The CDR3 here is CASTISRGFVYGYTF. The CDR3, as DNA: TGTGCCAGCACCATCAGCAGGGGATTCGTCTATGGCTACACCTTC.

The J gene is TRBJ1-3, the V gene TRBV11-2; no definite D call. V was cut by 5 bases and J by 4 bases, with 12 bases left in between. Germline V lookup: CDR1 SGHAT, CDR2 FQNNGV. The CDR3 covers 14 residues. The CDR3 loop is CASSPDFSGNTIYF. In nucleotides, the CDR3 is TGTGCCAGCAGCCCCGACTTCTCCGGAAACACCATATATTTT.

The chain employs TRBV2 and TRBJ2-3, with 8 bases fitting TRBD1. CDR1 is SNHLY, CDR2 FYNNEI, per germline. Trimming took 2 bases from V and 7 from J; bases not matched to a gene: 8. The CDR3 has 15 amino acids. For the CDR3, the DNA is TGTGCCAGCAGTGAACGGGACAGGAGGGTATATACGCAGTATTTT. It is translated as CASSERDRRVYTQYF.

The gene calls are TRBV28 and TRBJ2-2; TRBD1 agrees at 8 bases. J was trimmed by 8 bases and V by 5 bases; bases with no gene match: 7. The CDR3 is 14 residues long. Germline CDR1 and CDR2: MDHEN and SYDVKM. The chain's CDR3 is CASSRQGYVGELFF. CDR3 nucleotides: TGTGCCAGCAGTCGACAGGGGTACGTAGGGGAGCTGTTTTTT. Variable domain in full (rest from reference TRBV28 and TRBJ2-2): DVKVTQSSRYLVKRTGEKVFLECVQDMDHENMFWYRQDPGLGLRLIYFSYDVKMKEKGDIPEGYSVSREKKERFSLILESASTNQTSMYLCASSRQGYVGELFFGEGSRLTVL.

The chain joins TRBV5-1 to TRBJ1-1, with D unresolved. There are 13 residues in the CDR3. Per the germline V gene, CDR1 is SGHRS and CDR2 is YFSETQ. Deletions cut 3 bases from V and 4 bases from J, with 10 bases between. As DNA, the CDR3 is TGCGCCAGCAGCTGGAGGACTGCCACTGAAGCTTTCTTT. This translates into CASSWRTATEAFF. Supplemented by reference TRBV5-1 and TRBJ1-1, the full variable domain reads KAGVTQTPRYLIKTRGQQVTLSCSPISGHRSVSWYQQTPGQGLQFLFEYFSETQRNKGNFPGRFSGRQFSNSRSEMNVSTLELGDSALYLCASSWRTATEAFFGQGTRLTVV.